The sequence of this T cell receptor beta chain was determined in a study of T cells in Graves' hyperthyroidism and ophthalmopathy. Study-level results: The blood repertoire included most of the expanded thyroid clonotypes above 0.001.

This clonotype occurred a few times. The antigen is undetermined. Researchers took RNA transcripts and amplified the TCR beta CDR3 regions from them. The study used the HTBI primer set for a first-round RT-PCR of the TCR CDR3. TCRdb reanalysed the multiplex PCR reads using MiXCR and keeps one entry per CDR3 protein. The sample contains roughly 350,000 distinct CDR3 sequences, about 15% of which appear only once. V was clipped by 3 bases and J by 0 bases, with 15 bases between them. CDR1 SNHLY and CDR2 FYNNEI come from the germline V gene. The CDR3 is 17 residues long. Clinical Activity Scores of at least 3, NOSPECS grades of at least 4 and durations under 3 months characterized ophthalmopathy patients. Exclusion of a patient resulted from uncontrolled infection, other autoimmune disease, pregnancy or lactation. Cells are PBMCs isolated from 10 ml of fresh blood.

J is TRBJ1-3 and V is TRBV2; D may be TRBD1 (6 bases). The sample taken for sequencing was blood. The sequence derives from a woman aged 25 to 39 with Graves' ophthalmopathy. In DNA form, the CDR3 reads TGTGCCAGCAGTGATCTGAGGGGGTACATCTCTGGAAACACCATATATTTT. This translates into CASSDLRGYISGNTIYF.